This T cell receptor beta chain was identified in a study of T-cell reconstitution after alpha-beta-depleted transplantation in children. Study conclusions and caveats: Newly generated T cells supplied most T-cell counts and diversity one year post-transplant. The high TCRbeta diversity at day 60 in some patients came from surviving recipient T cells and thymic progenitors. Several hundred rapidly expanded clones from non-depleted graft cells reportedly supplied alpha-beta T cells about two months post-transplant.

Unique molecular identifiers tagged the TCRbeta library. TCRdb reprocessed the PCR reads via MiXCR and lists one record per CDR3 protein. This sample carries about 540,000 distinct CDR3 sequences, 25% to 30% of them seen once, and the ten largest clones take under 45%. This clonotype was counted a few times. What it binds is unknown. Germline assignment: CDR1 SGHRS and CDR2 YFSETQ. Trimming cost V 0 bases and J 2 bases, with 12 bases left between them. This CDR3 has 15 amino acids. Source: PBMCs, taken before TCRalphabeta/CD19-depleted stem cell transplant. This chain links TRBV5-1 with TRBJ2-7, with a tentative D call TRBD2 (5 bases). The receptor was derived from a boy less than two years old with Wiskott-Aldrich syndrome, due to receive a stem cell transplant. The CDR3 region is CASSLGSADPYEQYF. CDR3 coding DNA: TGCGCCAGCAGCTTGGGCTCAGCGGACCCCTACGAGCAGTACTTC.